The TCR beta chain under discussion was sequenced for a study of blood T cell repertoires in COVID-19. The wider study: Sources were T cells, B-cell-depleted T cells, or PBMCs; the material itself was cDNA or gDNA.

The V gene's germline CDR1 is LNHNV and CDR2 YYDKDF (reference sequence). The CDR3 is 12 amino acids. V lost 0 bases, J lost 8 bases, and 7 bases lay in between. Assay used: immunoSEQ multiplex PCR; TCRdb lists only in-frame clones, some missing. The sample records some 74,000 clones, about 80% being singletons. The sequencing sample was made of peripheral blood. This receptor was obtained from a human donor in a cohort sampled during active COVID-19. The chain couples TRBV15 to TRBJ1-2; D remains ambiguous. CDR3 sequence reads: CATSRDLGGYTF. CDR3 in DNA: TGTGCCACCAGCAGAGATCTGGGCGGCTACACCTTC.